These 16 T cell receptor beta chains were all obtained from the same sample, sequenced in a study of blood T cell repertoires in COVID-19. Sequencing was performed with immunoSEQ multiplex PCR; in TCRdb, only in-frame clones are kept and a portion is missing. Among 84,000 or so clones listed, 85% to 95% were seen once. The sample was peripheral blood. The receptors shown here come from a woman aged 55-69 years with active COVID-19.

This CDR3 reads CASSMWGLMNTEAFF. The CDR3 DNA is TGTGCCAGTAGTATGTGGGGGCTCATGAACACTGAAGCTTTCTTT. The V and J genes are TRBV19 and TRBJ1-1; D perhaps matches TRBD1 (6 bases). Germline V gene sequence: CDR1 LNHDA, CDR2 SQIVND (reference sequence). This CDR3 comprises 15 residues. V lost 3 bases, J lost 0 bases, and 11 bases lay in between.

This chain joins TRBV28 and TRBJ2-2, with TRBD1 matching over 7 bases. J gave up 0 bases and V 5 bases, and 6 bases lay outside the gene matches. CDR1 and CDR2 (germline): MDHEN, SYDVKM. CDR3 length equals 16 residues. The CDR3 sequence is CASSTTGTANTGELFF. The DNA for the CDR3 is TGTGCCAGCAGTACAACCGGGACAGCGAACACCGGGGAGCTGTTTTTT.

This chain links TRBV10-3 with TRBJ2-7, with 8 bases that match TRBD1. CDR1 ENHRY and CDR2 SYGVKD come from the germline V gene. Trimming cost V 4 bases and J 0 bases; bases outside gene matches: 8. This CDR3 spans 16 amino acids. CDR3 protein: CAISGGQGRSSYEQYF. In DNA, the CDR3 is TGTGCCATCAGTGGAGGACAGGGTCGGAGCTCCTACGAGCAGTACTTC.

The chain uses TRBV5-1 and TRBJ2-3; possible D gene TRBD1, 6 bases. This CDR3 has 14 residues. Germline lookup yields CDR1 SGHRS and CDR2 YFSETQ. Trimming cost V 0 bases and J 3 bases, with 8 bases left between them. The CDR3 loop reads CASSLGTETDTQYF. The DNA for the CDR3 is TGCGCCAGCAGCTTGGGGACAGAAACAGATACGCAGTATTTT.

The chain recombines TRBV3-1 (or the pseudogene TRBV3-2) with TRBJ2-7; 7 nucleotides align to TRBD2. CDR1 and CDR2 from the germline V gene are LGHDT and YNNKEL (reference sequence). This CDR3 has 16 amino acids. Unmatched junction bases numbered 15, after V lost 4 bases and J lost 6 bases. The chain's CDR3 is CASSLRTSRHPGEQYF. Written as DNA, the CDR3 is TGTGCCAGCAGCCTTAGGACTAGTAGGCATCCGGGCGAGCAGTACTTC.

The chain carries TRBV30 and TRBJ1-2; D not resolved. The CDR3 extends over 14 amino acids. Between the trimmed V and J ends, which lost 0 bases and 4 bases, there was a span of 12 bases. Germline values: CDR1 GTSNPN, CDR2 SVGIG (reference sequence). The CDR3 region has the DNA TGTGCCTGGAGTGTATCGGGGATGGGCTATGGCTACACCTTC. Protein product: CAWSVSGMGYGYTF.

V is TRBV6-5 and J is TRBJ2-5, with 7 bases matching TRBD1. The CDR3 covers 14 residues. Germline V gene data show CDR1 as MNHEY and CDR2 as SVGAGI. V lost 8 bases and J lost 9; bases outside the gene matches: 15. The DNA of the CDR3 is TGTGCCAGCCTTCGGGGACAGTCCCTTTCAGCCCAGTACTTC. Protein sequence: CASLRGQSLSAQYF.

CDR3 nucleotide sequence: TGTGCCAGCAGTTTAGGCCTAGCGGGGGCCTACACCGGGGAGCTGTTTTTT. This encodes CASSLGLAGAYTGELFF. The chain joins TRBV28 to TRBJ2-2; 10 positions agree with TRBD2. This CDR3 is built from 17 residues. V lost 2 bases and J lost 3; bases outside the gene matches: 6. Germline CDR1 MDHEN, CDR2 SYDVKM.

As DNA, the CDR3 is TGTGCCATCAGTGAGATAAGTAGGACTGGAGCCTACGAGCAGTACTTC. Its protein is CAISEISRTGAYEQYF. This chain links TRBV10-3 with TRBJ2-7, with D possibly being TRBD2 (5 bases). CDR3 length equals 16 residues. Germline V gene data show CDR1 as ENHRY and CDR2 as SYGVKD. Deletions cut 2 bases from V and 2 bases from J, with 16 bases between.

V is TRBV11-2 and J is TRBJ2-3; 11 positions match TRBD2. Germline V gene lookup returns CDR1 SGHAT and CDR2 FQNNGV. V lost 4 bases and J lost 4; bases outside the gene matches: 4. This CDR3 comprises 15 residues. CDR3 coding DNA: TGTGCCAGCAGCTCTAGCGGGGGGTCCGCAGATACGCAGTATTTT. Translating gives CASSSSGGSADTQYF.

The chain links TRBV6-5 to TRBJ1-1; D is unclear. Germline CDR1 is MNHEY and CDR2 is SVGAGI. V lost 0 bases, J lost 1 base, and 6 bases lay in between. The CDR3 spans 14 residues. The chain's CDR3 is CASSYSTGNTEAFF. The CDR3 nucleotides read TGTGCCAGCAGTTACTCCACGGGGAACACTGAAGCTTTCTTT.

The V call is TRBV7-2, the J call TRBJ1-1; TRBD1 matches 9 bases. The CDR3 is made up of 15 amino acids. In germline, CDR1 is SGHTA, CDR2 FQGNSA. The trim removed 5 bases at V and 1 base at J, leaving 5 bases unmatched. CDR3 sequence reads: CASSPRTGANTEAFF. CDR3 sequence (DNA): TGTGCCAGCAGCCCAAGGACAGGGGCGAACACTGAAGCTTTCTTT.

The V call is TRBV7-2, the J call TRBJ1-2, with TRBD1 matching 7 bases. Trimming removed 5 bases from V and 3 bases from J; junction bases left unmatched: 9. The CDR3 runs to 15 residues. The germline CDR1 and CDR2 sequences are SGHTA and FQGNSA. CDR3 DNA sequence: TGTGCCAGCAGCGAGAACCAACAGGGGTACTATGGCTACACCTTC. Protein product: CASSENQQGYYGYTF.

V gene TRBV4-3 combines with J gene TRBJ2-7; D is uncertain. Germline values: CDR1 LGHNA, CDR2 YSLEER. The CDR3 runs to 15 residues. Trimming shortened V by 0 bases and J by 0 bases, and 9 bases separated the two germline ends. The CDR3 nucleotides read TGCGCCAGCAGCCAAGATTACAGCAACTCCTACGAGCAGTACTTC. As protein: CASSQDYSNSYEQYF.

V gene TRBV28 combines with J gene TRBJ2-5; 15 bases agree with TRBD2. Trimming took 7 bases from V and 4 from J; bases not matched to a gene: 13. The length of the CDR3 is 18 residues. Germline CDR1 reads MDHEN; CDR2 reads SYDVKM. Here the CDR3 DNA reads TGTGCCAGCACCTATGGCGGGACTAGCGGGAGGAGGGGAGAGACCCAGTACTTC. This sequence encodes CASTYGGTSGRRGETQYF. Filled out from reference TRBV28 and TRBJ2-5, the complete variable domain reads DVKVTQSSRYLVKRTGEKVFLECVQDMDHENMFWYRQDPGLGLRLIYFSYDVKMKEKGDIPEGYSVSREKKERFSLILESASTNQTSMYLCASTYGGTSGRRGETQYFGPGTRLLVL.

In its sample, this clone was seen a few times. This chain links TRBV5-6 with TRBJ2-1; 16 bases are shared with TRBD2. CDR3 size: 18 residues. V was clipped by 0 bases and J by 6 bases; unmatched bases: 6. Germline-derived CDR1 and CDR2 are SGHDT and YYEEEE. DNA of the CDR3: TGTGCCAGCAGCTTGGAACTGGGACTAGCGGGGGGGCTCAATGAGCAGTTCTTC. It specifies CASSLELGLAGGLNEQFF.